This T cell receptor (beta chain) was profiled in a study of blood T cell repertoires in COVID-19. Study-level information: COVID-19 samples, acute and convalescent, were from the United States, Italy and Spain.

The CDR3 loop spans 17 amino acids. CDR1 is SGHRS, CDR2 YFSETQ, per germline. With 2 bases clipped from V and 3 bases from J, the junction kept 9 bases outside the gene matches. Authors' analysis steps: The authors estimated nucleated cell counts from reference gene primer amplification. Sequencing was performed with immunoSEQ multiplex PCR; in TCRdb, only in-frame clones are kept and a portion is missing. V and J calls and clone size are copied from that table; D and trimming were computed from the DNA. The sample includes roughly 27,000 clones, around nine tenths of them seen just once. The sample was peripheral blood. The rearrangement joins TRBV5-1 to TRBJ1-4; 8 bases align to TRBD1. The receptor was derived from a human donor with active COVID-19. The donor label of this sample is uncertain. The CDR3 region is CASSFYTGGRANEKLFF. CDR3 coding DNA: TGCGCCAGCAGCTTCTACACAGGGGGTAGGGCTAATGAAAAACTGTTTTTT.